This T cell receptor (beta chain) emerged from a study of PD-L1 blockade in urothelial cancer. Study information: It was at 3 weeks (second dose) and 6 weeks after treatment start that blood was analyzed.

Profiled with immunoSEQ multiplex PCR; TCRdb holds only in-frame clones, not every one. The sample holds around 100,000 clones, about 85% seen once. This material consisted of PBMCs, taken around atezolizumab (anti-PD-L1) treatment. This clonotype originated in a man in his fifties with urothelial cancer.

The DNA for the CDR3 is TGTGCCAGCAGTCCCGGACACGGAGATCAGCCCCAGCATTTT. Its translation is CASSPGHGDQPQHF. The chain has TRBV28 and TRBJ1-5, with D tentatively TRBD1 (5 bases). V lost 5 bases, J lost 5 bases, and 13 bases lay in between. This CDR3 is 14 amino acids long. CDR1 and CDR2 from the germline V gene are MDHEN and SYDVKM.